This T cell receptor beta chain was obtained from a study of shared clonotypes between healthy human individuals. Sequenced by immunoSEQ multiplex PCR; TCRdb stores in-frame clones only, minus some. The repertoire holds roughly 1,000,000 clones, with 70% to 80% as singletons. V lost 4 bases and J lost 0, with 12 bases in between. Germline CDR1 and CDR2: SNHLY and FYNNEI. There are 15 residues in the CDR3. This clone was counted only a few times. This TCR was recovered from a man between 18 and 29 years old in good health. Some clones in this sample may be carry-over from other donors' samples. Sequenced material: memory CD4+ T cells from PBMCs. Specified subset: CD45RA-negative fraction. The rearrangement joins TRBV2 to TRBJ2-5, with D possibly being TRBD1 (6 bases). CDR3 nucleotides: TGTGCCAGCAGTGCCCCACAGGGATACCAAGAGACCCAGTACTTC. Translated, it gives CASSAPQGYQETQYF.